Below, 28 T cell receptor beta chains from the same sample are listed, as sequenced in a study of molecular identifiers for immune sequencing clone quantification. MiXCR was run by TCRdb on the PCR reads, yielding one entry per CDR3 protein. The sample records just under 650,000 distinct CDR3 sequences, about 20% being singletons. The specimen was naive CD8+ T cells from blood, with Jurkat cell RNA spiked in. Subset specified: FACS-sorted CD8+CD4-CCR7+CD45RA+ naive T cells. These receptors came from a human donor in good health. Some libraries in this study had Jurkat cell RNA spiked in.

Many counts were recorded for this clonotype. The chain carries TRBV20-1 and TRBJ2-7; 10 bases agree with TRBD1. Germline lookup yields CDR1 DFQATT and CDR2 SNEGSKA (reference sequence). The CDR3 consists of 13 residues. After removal of 3 bases from V and 3 bases from J, the junction contained 2 bases not matched to a gene. Written as DNA, the CDR3 is TGCAGTGCTAGGGACAGGGGGTACTACGAGCAGTACTTC. Its translation is CSARDRGYYEQYF.

The table lists this clonotype with many counts. This chain links TRBV6-6 with TRBJ2-3; D unresolved. Germline V gene data show CDR1 as MNHNY and CDR2 as SVGAGI (reference sequence). The CDR3 is 16 residues long. V lost 0 bases and J lost 2, with 12 bases in between. The CDR3 spells CASSYSPSVHTDTQYF. The CDR3 DNA is TGTGCCAGCAGTTACTCTCCCAGCGTCCACACAGATACGCAGTATTTT.

This clonotype occurred many times. The rearrangement links TRBV7-9 to TRBJ2-7; 7 bases are shared with TRBD1. With 4 bases clipped from V and 3 bases from J, the junction kept 12 bases outside the gene matches. Per the germline V gene, CDR1 is SEHNR and CDR2 is FQNEAQ (reference sequence). CDR3 length: 16 residues. CDR3 sequence: CASSSLSGTDLYEQYF. The CDR3, as DNA: TGTGCCAGCAGCTCATTGTCCGGGACAGACCTCTACGAGCAGTACTTC.

The chain employs TRBV27 and TRBJ2-7, with D hard to call. Deletions cut 3 bases from V and 2 bases from J, with 8 bases between. The CDR3 consists of 13 residues. Per the germline V gene, CDR1 is MNHEY and CDR2 is SMNVEV (reference sequence). The CDR3 DNA follows: TGTGCCAGCAGTTTTGGGGTGACCTACGAGCAGTACTTC. Its protein is CASSFGVTYEQYF.

Many counts were recorded for this clonotype. The V and J genes are TRBV7-9 and TRBJ2-3; D is ambiguous. Trimming took 7 bases from V and 1 from J, leaving 18 bases between them. Germline V CDR1 and CDR2: SEHNR, FQNEAQ (reference sequence). This CDR3 contains 16 residues. The CDR3 reads CASTRSPTEGTDTQYF. CDR3 coding DNA: TGTGCCAGCACCCGGTCCCCCACCGAGGGCACAGATACGCAGTATTTT.

This clonotype was seen many times. This chain joins TRBV5-1 and TRBJ2-2; D is possibly TRBD1 (6 bases). Germline lookup yields CDR1 SGHRS and CDR2 YFSETQ. V was shortened by 4 bases and J by 6 bases, with 10 bases between the two germline ends. CDR3 length equals 13 residues. In nucleotides, the CDR3 is TGCGCCAGCAGCGAACAGGGATCCGGGGAGCTGTTTTTT. Encoded protein: CASSEQGSGELFF. The variable domain in full, with the rest retrieved from reference TRBV5-1 and TRBJ2-2, is KAGVTQTPRYLIKTRGQQVTLSCSPISGHRSVSWYQQTPGQGLQFLFEYFSETQRNKGNFPGRFSGRQFSNSRSEMNVSTLELGDSALYLCASSEQGSGELFFGEGSRLTVL.

On this clonotype itself: This may be a read error: a much more frequent sequence differs by one nucleotide. The chain combines TRBV4-1 with TRBJ1-1; D is perhaps TRBD1 (6 bases). CDR1 and CDR2 from the germline V gene are MGHRA and YSYEKL. With 1 base removed from V and 7 bases from J, the gap between germline ends came to 16 bases. This CDR3 is built from 15 residues. The CDR3 reads CASSQGGARVLEAFF. The CDR3 bases are TGCGCCAGCAGCCAAGGGGGGGCGCGGGTACTTGAAGCTTTCTTT.

V gene TRBV5-1 combines with J gene TRBJ2-1; D not resolved. Trimming left V 2 bases short and J 4 bases short, with 16 bases between. Per the germline V gene, CDR1 is SGHRS and CDR2 is YFSETQ. The CDR3 sequence is 16 residues long. This chain's CDR3 is CASSLGRRPQYNEQFF. Written as DNA, the CDR3 is TGCGCCAGCAGCTTAGGCCGGCGCCCTCAGTACAATGAGCAGTTCTTC. Looking up the rest from reference TRBV5-1 and TRBJ2-1 gives the full variable domain: KAGVTQTPRYLIKTRGQQVTLSCSPISGHRSVSWYQQTPGQGLQFLFEYFSETQRNKGNFPGRFSGRQFSNSRSEMNVSTLELGDSALYLCASSLGRRPQYNEQFFGPGTRLTVL.

This clonotype showed up many times. The chain employs TRBV9 and TRBJ1-1; D gene unclear. Germline CDR1 reads SGDLS; CDR2 reads YYNGEE. The length of the CDR3 is 11 residues. Trimming stripped 6 bases from V and 5 bases from J, with 8 bases between. CDR3 coding DNA: TGTGCCAGCACCCCGGCTACTGAAGCTTTCTTT. Protein: CASTPATEAFF.

Comments on this clonotype: It may be a read error: a sequence one base away is much more abundant. This chain links TRBV25-1 with TRBJ2-5; D is uncertain. CDR1 is MGHDK, CDR2 SYGVNS, per germline. This CDR3 comprises 15 residues. The DNA of the CDR3 is TGTGCCAACAGTGAATTCTTTAGGAATCAAGAGACCCAGTACTTC. Translating gives CANSEFFRNQETQYF.

This clonotype was found a few times. This rearrangement joins TRBV6-2 or TRBV6-3 to TRBJ2-1; D not certain. The V end lost 7 bases, the J end lost 9 bases, and 10 bases lay between the germline ends. Germline CDR1 and CDR2: MNHEY and SVGEGT. The CDR3 consists of 11 residues. CDR3 DNA sequence: TGTGCCAGCACCGCCACCGGTGAGCAGTTCTTC. Encoded protein: CASTATGEQFF.

V and J are TRBV11-1 and TRBJ2-7, with 8 bases lining up with TRBD2. Germline V lookup: CDR1 SGHAT, CDR2 FQDESV (reference sequence). V trimming: 1 base; J trimming: 7 bases; junction bases outside the gene matches: 12. There are 16 residues in the CDR3. This CDR3 is CASSLVSAGGLSEQYF. The CDR3 bases are TGTGCCAGCAGCTTAGTTTCGGCGGGAGGCTTATCGGAGCAGTACTTC. The full variable domain, with the rest looked up from reference TRBV11-1 and TRBJ2-7, is EAEVAQSPRYKITEKSQAVAFWCDPISGHATLYWYRQILGQGPELLVQFQDESVVDDSQLPKDRFSAERLKGVDSTLKIQPAELGDSAMYLCASSLVSAGGLSEQYFGPGTRLTVT.

This clonotype was detected many times. The CDR3 sequence: CASSQEGTDEAFF. The CDR3 region has the DNA TGCGCCAGCAGCCAAGAAGGGACAGATGAAGCTTTCTTT. The chain uses TRBV4-1 and TRBJ1-1, with 7 nucleotides matching TRBD1. The V segment lost 0 bases and the J segment 7 bases; nucleotides outside the gene matches: 2. Germline V gene lookup returns CDR1 MGHRA and CDR2 YSYEKL. CDR3 length equals 13 residues.

Ten or more counts support this clonotype. This sequence joins TRBV15 and TRBJ1-5, with 7 bases fitting TRBD1. The CDR3 consists of 15 residues. Germline trimming cut 5 bases from V and 7 bases from J; bases unmatched to any gene: 11. CDR1 and CDR2 from the germline V gene are LNHNV and YYDKDF (reference sequence). The CDR3 loop is CATSSTEGATQPQHF. CDR3 bases: TGTGCCACCAGCTCAACTGAGGGGGCCACCCAGCCCCAGCATTTT. Based on the CDR3 plus reference TRBV15 and TRBJ1-5, the full variable domain is DAMVIQNPRYQVTQFGKPVTLSCSQTLNHNVMYWYQQKSSQAPKLLFHYYDKDFNNEADTPDNFQSRRPNTSFCFLDIRSPGLGDTAMYLCATSSTEGATQPQHFGDGTRLSIL.

This clonotype has ten or more counts. V usage is TRBV20-1 and J usage is TRBJ2-7; D possibly corresponds to TRBD2 (6 bases). The germline V gene has CDR1 DFQATT and CDR2 SNEGSKA (reference sequence). The CDR3 length is 13 residues. The V and J ends lost 5 bases and 7 bases respectively, with 18 bases between them. CDR3 DNA: TGCAGTGCTCCAACGGGACTCCCTAAAGAGCAGTACTTC. This gives the protein CSAPTGLPKEQYF.

There are many counts of this clonotype. As DNA, the CDR3 is TGCGCCAGCAGCCAAGATAGGGGGGCGCGGGGCACCGGGGAGCTGTTTTTT. Its protein product is CASSQDRGARGTGELFF. V and J are TRBV4-3 and TRBJ2-2; possibly TRBD1 or TRBD2 for D (6 bases each). This CDR3 has 17 amino acids. Trimming took off 0 bases at V and 4 bases at J, with 15 bases between the two ends. Germline lookup yields CDR1 LGHNA and CDR2 YSLEER.

This clonotype was seen ten or more times. The chain links TRBV9 to TRBJ2-2, with D unresolved. V gave up 0 bases and J gave up 3 bases, with 3 bases separating them. This CDR3 has 13 amino acids. Germline assignment: CDR1 SGDLS and CDR2 YYNGEE. The CDR3 sequence is CASSVGDTGELFF. The CDR3 nucleotides are TGTGCCAGCAGCGTAGGGGACACCGGGGAGCTGTTTTTT.

This clonotype was detected ten times or more. V is TRBV3-1 and J is TRBJ2-7, with a possible D match to TRBD1 (7 bases). The germline gives CDR1 LGHDT, CDR2 YNNKEL (reference sequence). The CDR3 runs 15 residues. Trimming stripped 0 bases from V and 5 bases from J, with 14 bases between. The CDR3 DNA reads TGTGCCAGCAGCCAAGATTTCAGGGGGGCGAACGAGCAGTACTTC. Translation gives CASSQDFRGANEQYF.

This clonotype was recorded many times. The chain is built from TRBV5-1 and TRBJ2-6; no clear D. V was pared by 1 base and J by 4 bases, with 9 bases between. CDR3 size: 15 residues. Germline assignment: CDR1 SGHRS and CDR2 YFSETQ. The CDR3 spells CASSLKGSGANVLTF. Here the CDR3 DNA reads TGCGCCAGCAGCTTGAAAGGGTCAGGGGCCAACGTCCTGACTTTC. Full variable domain (outside the CDR3, taken from reference TRBV5-1 and TRBJ2-6): KAGVTQTPRYLIKTRGQQVTLSCSPISGHRSVSWYQQTPGQGLQFLFEYFSETQRNKGNFPGRFSGRQFSNSRSEMNVSTLELGDSALYLCASSLKGSGANVLTFGAGSRLTVL.

The chain uses TRBV19 and TRBJ2-1, with 7 bases matching TRBD1. The CDR3 is 15 amino acids. Germline CDR1 is LNHDA and CDR2 is SQIVND (reference sequence). Germline trimming cut 2 bases from V and 7 bases from J; bases unmatched to any gene: 8. CDR3 DNA sequence: TGTGCCAGTAGTATAAGTTCCAGGGGGATAAATGAGCAGTTCTTC. Protein product: CASSISSRGINEQFF.

This clonotype was observed at least ten times. The rearrangement joins TRBV6-7 to TRBJ1-5; D gene ambiguous. TRBV6-7 is flagged as an ORF with uncertain function. The CDR3 has 12 amino acids. Trimming pared 1 base from V and 3 bases from J, leaving 1 base between. In nucleotides, the CDR3 is TGTGCCAGCAGTTACTACAATCAGCCCCAGCATTTT. Residues: CASSYYNQPQHF.

This clonotype has ten or more counts. CDR3 residues: CASSIRQGLGNQPQHF. CDR3 nucleotide sequence: TGTGCCAGCAGCATACGACAGGGACTAGGCAATCAGCCCCAGCATTTT. This chain connects TRBV28 to TRBJ1-5, with 7 positions matching TRBD1. This CDR3 is built from 16 residues. CDR1 is MDHEN, CDR2 SYDVKM, per germline. V lost 6 bases to trimming and J lost 2 bases; unmatched junction nucleotides: 10.

This chain uses TRBV30 with TRBJ1-2; the D is unclear. The length of the CDR3 is 13 residues. Germline loops: CDR1 GTSNPN, CDR2 SVGIG (reference sequence). Deletions cut 0 bases from V and 7 bases from J, with 12 bases between. The CDR3 DNA sequence: TGTGCCTGGAGTGTAGGAGGGAGGTCTGGCTACACCTTC. It codes for CAWSVGGRSGYTF. Together with reference TRBV30 and TRBJ1-2, the CDR3 gives the full variable domain: SQTIHQWPATLVQPVGSPLSLECTVEGTSNPNLYWYRQAAGRGLQLLFYSVGIGQISSEVPQNLSASRPQDRQFILSSKKLLLSDSGFYLCAWSVGGRSGYTFGSGTRLTVV.

The chain combines TRBV11-2 with TRBJ2-2; 9 nucleotides line up with TRBD2. Germline lookup yields CDR1 SGHAT and CDR2 FQNNGV. J was trimmed by 9 bases and V by 4 bases; bases with no gene match: 9. This CDR3 region has 15 residues. The CDR3 bases are TGTGCCAGCAGCTCCGGACTAGCGAAGAACCGGGAGCTGTTTTTT. Its translation is CASSSGLAKNRELFF.

This clonotype was counted a few times. The chain links TRBV7-9 to TRBJ2-1, with D tentatively TRBD2 (6 bases). V lost 5 bases and J lost 4, with 21 bases in between. The germline V gene encodes CDR1 SEHNR and CDR2 FQNEAQ (reference sequence). CDR3 length equals 17 residues. The CDR3 DNA is TGTGCCAGCAGCACACCTCAAGGGAGCGGGCTATACAATGAGCAGTTCTTC. As protein: CASSTPQGSGLYNEQFF.

V is TRBV5-4 and J is TRBJ1-2; the match to TRBD1 covers 7 bases. The CDR3 contains 19 residues. V lost 4 bases, J lost 3 bases, and 21 bases stayed unmatched. The germline V gene has CDR1 SGHNT and CDR2 YYREEE (reference sequence). In DNA form, the CDR3 reads TGTGCCAGCAGCCCCGCGACAGGGCGGAGTTCGAGTCCGCACTATGGCTACACCTTC. Protein sequence: CASSPATGRSSSPHYGYTF.

Concerning this clonotype: This may be a read error, as it is one base from a much larger clone. This chain uses TRBV27 with TRBJ2-7; D is perhaps TRBD1 or TRBD2 (5 bases each). Trimming cost V 8 bases and J 4 bases, with 21 bases left between them. The CDR3 is 15 amino acids. CDR1 and CDR2 (germline): MNHEY, SMNVEV (reference sequence). In nucleotides, the CDR3 is TGTGCCAGCGGTCTCGGGGCTACGGGCTGGTACGAGCAGTACTTC. It yields the protein CASGLGATGWYEQYF.

This clonotype was recorded many times. V usage is TRBV13 and J usage is TRBJ2-3; TRBD2 matches at 11 bases. Germline V gene sequence: CDR1 PRHDT, CDR2 FYEKMQ (reference sequence). V shed 4 bases, J shed 6 bases, and the junction held 15 bases outside the gene matches. The CDR3 has 18 amino acids. The CDR3 DNA sequence: TGTGCCAGCAGCTCTACACTAGCGGGAGTAGCTTGGGCCGATACGCAGTATTTT. It translates to CASSSTLAGVAWADTQYF. The variable domain in full, with the rest retrieved from reference TRBV13 and TRBJ2-3, is AAGVIQSPRHLIKEKRETATLKCYPIPRHDTVYWYQQGPGQDPQFLISFYEKMQSDKGSIPDRFSAQQFSDYHSELNMSSLELGDSALYFCASSSTLAGVAWADTQYFGPGTRLTVL.